This T cell receptor (beta chain) originates from a study of cytomegalovirus exposure and HLA in healthy donors. Findings and limits, study-wide: Rarity held for most TCR sequences, but there were some public TCRs that occurred in many donors. It was about 150 TCR beta chains that were listed as cytomegalovirus-associated. Reportedly, cytomegalovirus status was diagnosed with high sensitivity and specificity.

The data were produced by immunoSEQ multiplex PCR, yet TCRdb's version contains in-frame clones alone and is incomplete. The data show 95,000 to 150,000 clones, around 94% seen once. V was pared by 1 base and J by 2 bases, with 7 bases between. The CDR3 consists of 14 residues. CDR1 is SGHNT, CDR2 YYREEE, per germline (reference sequence). The roughly 120-subject validation cohort, separate from the approximately 660-subject first cohort, included the donors. As to this clone: The antigen is undetermined.

The chain links TRBV5-4 to TRBJ1-5, with D hard to call. The clonotype comes from a woman in her late teens or twenties in good health and CMV-seronegative. The sample taken for sequencing was PBMCs. This CDR3 reads CASSLFGGNQPQHF. The CDR3 DNA follows: TGTGCCAGCAGCTTGTTCGGGGGCAATCAGCCCCAGCATTTT.